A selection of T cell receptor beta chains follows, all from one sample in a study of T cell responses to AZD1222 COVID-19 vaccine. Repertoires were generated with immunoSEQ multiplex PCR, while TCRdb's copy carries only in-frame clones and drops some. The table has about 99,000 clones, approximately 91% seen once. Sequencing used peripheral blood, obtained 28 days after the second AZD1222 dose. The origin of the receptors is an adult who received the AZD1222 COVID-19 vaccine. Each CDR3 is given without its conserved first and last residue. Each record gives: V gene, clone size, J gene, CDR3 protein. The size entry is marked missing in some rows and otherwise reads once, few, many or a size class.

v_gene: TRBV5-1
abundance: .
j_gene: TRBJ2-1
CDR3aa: ASSYYNEQF

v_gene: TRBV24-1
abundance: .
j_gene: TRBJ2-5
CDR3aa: ATSDPVGPGIGQETQY

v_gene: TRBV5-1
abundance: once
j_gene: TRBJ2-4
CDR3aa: ASSFEAKNIQY

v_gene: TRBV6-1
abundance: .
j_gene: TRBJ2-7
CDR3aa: ASSEVSLRGQGVDEQY

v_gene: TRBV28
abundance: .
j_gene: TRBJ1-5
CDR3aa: ASSLSGQGSQPQH

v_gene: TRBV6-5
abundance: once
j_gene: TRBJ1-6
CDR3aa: ASSYDHNSPLH

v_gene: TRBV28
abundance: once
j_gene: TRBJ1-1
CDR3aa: ASSLWSRGKLEAF

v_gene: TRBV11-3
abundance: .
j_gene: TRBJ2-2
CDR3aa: ASSLVGSAGELF

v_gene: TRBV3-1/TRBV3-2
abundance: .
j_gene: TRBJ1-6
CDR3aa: ASSQGWDRRNSPLH

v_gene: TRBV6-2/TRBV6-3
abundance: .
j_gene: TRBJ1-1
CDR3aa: ASSYGPGTTEAF

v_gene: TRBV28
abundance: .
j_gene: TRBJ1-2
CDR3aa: ASSPAGDLRNGYT

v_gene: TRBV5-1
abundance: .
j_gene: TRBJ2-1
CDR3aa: ASSFVRGSSYNEQF

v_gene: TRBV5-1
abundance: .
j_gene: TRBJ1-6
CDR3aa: ASSLWGDYNSPLH

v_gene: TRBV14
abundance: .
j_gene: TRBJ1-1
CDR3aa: ASRRTGGGTEAF

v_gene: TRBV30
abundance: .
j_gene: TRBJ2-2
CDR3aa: ASPRTSGSGGELF

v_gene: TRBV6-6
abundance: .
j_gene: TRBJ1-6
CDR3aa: ASSTRPGNSPLH

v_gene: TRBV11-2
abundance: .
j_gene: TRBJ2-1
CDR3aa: ASSFTSGSSNEQF

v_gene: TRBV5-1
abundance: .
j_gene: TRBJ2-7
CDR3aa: ASSIAGGAYEQY

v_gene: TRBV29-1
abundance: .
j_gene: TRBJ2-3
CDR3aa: SICRGTSDTQY

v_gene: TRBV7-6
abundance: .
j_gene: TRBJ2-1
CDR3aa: ASSEIAGGPINEQF

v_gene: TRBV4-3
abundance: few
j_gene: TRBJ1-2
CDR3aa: ASSQWVTANYGYT

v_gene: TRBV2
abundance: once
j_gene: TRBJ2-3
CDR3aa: ASSEGGQSWY

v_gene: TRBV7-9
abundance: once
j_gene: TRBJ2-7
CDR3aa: ASTTGYEQY

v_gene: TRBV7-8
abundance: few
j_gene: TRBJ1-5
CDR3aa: ASSLASGGAGNQPQH

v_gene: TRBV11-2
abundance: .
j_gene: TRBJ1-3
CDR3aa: ASSLKGEDTIY

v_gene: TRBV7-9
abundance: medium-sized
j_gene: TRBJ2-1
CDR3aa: ASSLGGGAYNEQF

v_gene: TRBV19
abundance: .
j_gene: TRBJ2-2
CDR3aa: ASSIVETGSTGELF

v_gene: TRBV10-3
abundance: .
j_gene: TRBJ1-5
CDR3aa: ATRKQGDSNQPQH

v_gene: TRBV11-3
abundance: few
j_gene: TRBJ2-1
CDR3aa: ASSLGLSGNEQF

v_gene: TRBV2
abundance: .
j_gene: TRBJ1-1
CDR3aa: ASSAGDRVNTEAF

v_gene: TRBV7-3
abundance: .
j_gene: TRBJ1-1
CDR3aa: ASSLNRVSTEAF

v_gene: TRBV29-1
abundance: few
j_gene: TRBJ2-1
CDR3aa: SAAALVGNEQF

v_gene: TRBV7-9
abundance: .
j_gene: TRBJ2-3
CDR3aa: ASSRSEGRGSTDTQY

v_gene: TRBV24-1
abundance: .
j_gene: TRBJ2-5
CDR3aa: ATSGGQGQETQY

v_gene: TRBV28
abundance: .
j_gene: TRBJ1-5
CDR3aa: ASSFAGDQPQH

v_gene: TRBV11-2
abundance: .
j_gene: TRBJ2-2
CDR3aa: ASSLGLNTGELF

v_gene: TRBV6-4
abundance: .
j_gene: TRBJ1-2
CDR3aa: ASGLRDPLGYT

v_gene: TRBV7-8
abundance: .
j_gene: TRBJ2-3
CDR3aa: ASSLSPPKGGRAKDTQY

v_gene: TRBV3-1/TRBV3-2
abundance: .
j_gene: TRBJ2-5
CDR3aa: ASSQGGETQY

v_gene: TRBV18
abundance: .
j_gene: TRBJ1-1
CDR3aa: ASSPTGGRVGTEAF

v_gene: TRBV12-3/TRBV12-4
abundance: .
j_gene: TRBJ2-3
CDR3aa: ASTFETSGTQY